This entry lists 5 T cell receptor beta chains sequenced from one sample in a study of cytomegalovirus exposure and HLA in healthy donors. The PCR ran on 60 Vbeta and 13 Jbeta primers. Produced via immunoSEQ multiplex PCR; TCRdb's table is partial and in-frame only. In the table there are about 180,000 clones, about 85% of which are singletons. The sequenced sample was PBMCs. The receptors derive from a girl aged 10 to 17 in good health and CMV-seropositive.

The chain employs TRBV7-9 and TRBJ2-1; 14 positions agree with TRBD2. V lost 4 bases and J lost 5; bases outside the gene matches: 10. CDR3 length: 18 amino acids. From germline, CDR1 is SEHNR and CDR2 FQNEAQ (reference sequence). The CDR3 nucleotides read TGTGCCAGCAGCTCCTGGGGACTAGCGGGAGCTTCCCACAATGAGCAGTTCTTC. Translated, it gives CASSSWGLAGASHNEQFF.

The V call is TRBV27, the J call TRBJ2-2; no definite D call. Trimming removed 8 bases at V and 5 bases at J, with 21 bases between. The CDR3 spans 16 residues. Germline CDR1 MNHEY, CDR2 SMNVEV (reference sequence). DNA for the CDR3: TGTGCCAGCGCTATAGATACACGGTACTATACCGGGGAGCTGTTTTTT. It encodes CASAIDTRYYTGELFF.

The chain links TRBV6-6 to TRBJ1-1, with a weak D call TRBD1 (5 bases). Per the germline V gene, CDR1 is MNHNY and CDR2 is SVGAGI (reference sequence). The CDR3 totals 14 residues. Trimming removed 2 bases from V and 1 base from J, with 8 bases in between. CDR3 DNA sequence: TGTGCCAGCAGTTACCCGACAGCGAACACTGAAGCTTTCTTT. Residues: CASSYPTANTEAFF.

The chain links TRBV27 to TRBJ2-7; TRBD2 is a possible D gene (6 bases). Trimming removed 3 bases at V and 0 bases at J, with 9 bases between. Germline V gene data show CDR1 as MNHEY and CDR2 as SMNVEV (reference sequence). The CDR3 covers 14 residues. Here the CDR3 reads CASSLGGSSYEQYF. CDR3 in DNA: TGTGCCAGCAGTTTGGGGGGTAGCTCCTACGAGCAGTACTTC.

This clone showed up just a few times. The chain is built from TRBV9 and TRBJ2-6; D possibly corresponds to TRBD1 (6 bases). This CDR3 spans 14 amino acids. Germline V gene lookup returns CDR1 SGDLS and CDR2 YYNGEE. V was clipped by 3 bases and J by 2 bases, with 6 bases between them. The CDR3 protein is CASSGGPGANVLTF. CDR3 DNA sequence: TGTGCCAGCAGCGGGGGGCCTGGGGCCAACGTCCTGACTTTC.